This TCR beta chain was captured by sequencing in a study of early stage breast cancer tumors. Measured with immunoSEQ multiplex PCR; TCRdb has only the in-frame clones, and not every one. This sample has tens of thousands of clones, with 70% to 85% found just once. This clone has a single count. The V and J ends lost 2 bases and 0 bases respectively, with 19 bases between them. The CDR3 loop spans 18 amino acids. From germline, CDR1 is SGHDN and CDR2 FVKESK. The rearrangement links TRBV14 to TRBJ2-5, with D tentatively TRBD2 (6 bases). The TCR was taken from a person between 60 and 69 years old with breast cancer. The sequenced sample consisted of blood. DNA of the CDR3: TGTGCCAGCAGCCAAACTCCGCCGGGACTCCTGTACCAAGAGACCCAGTACTTC. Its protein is CASSQTPPGLLYQETQYF. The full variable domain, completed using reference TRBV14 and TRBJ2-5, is EAGVTQFPSHSVIEKGQTVTLRCDPISGHDNLYWYRRVMGKEIKFLLHFVKESKQDESGMPNNRFLAERTGGTYSTLKVQPAELEDSGVYFCASSQTPPGLLYQETQYFGPGTRLLVL.